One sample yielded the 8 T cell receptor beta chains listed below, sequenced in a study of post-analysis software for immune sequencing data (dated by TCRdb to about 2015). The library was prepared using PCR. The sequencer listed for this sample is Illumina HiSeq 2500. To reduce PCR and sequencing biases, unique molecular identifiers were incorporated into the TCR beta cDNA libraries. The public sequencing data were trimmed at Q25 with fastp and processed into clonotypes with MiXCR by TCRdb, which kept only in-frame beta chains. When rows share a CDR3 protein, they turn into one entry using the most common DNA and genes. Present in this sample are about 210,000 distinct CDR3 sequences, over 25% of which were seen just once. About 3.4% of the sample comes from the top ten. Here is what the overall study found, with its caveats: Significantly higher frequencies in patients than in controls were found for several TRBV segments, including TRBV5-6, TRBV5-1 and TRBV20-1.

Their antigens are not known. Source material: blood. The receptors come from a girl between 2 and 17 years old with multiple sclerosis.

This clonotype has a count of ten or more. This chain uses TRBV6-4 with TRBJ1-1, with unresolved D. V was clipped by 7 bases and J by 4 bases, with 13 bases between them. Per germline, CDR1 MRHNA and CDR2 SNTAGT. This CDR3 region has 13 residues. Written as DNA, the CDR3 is TGTGCCAGCACCTCTAACTTGGGCACTGAAGCTTTCTTT. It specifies CASTSNLGTEAFF.

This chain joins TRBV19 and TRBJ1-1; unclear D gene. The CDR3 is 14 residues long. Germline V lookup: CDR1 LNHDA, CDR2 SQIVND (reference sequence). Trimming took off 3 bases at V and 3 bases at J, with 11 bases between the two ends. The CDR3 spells CASSIRGGDTEAFF. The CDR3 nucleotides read TGTGCCAGTAGTATCCGCGGTGGGGACACTGAAGCTTTCTTT.

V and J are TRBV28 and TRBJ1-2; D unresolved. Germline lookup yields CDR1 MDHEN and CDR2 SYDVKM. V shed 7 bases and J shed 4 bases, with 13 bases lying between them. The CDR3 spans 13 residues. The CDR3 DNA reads TGTGCCAGCAACCAGGAGGAGTTCTATGGCTACACCTTC. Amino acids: CASNQEEFYGYTF.

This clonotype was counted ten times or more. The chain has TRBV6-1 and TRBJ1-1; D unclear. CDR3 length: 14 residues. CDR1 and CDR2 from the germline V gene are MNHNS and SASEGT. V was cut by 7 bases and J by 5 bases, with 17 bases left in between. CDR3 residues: CASKKPTRYTEAFF. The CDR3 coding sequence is TGTGCCAGCAAGAAGCCCACGAGGTATACTGAAGCTTTCTTT.

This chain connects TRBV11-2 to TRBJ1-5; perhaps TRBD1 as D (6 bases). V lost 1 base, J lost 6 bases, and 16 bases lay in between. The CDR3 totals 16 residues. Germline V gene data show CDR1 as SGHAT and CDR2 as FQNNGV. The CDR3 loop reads CASSLGRGRGLQPQHF. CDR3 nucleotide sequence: TGTGCCAGCAGCTTAGGACGGGGACGGGGGCTTCAGCCCCAGCATTTT. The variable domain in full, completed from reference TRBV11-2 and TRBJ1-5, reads EAGVAQSPRYKIIEKRQSVAFWCNPISGHATLYWYQQILGQGPKLLIQFQNNGVVDDSQLPKDRFSAERLKGVDSTLKIQPAKLEDSAVYLCASSLGRGRGLQPQHFGDGTRLSIL.

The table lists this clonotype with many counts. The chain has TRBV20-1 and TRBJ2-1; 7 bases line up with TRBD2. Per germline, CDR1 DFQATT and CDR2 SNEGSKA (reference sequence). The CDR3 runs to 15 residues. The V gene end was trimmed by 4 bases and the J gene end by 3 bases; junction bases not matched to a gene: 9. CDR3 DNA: TGCAGTGCTACCCCACTAGCGAAGGGCTACAATGAGCAGTTCTTC. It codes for CSATPLAKGYNEQFF.

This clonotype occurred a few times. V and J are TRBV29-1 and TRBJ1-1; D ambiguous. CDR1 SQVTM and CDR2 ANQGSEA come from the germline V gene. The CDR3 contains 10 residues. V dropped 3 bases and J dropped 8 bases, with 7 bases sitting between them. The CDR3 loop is CSVDVLEAFF. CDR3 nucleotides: TGCAGCGTTGACGTTTTAGAAGCTTTCTTT.

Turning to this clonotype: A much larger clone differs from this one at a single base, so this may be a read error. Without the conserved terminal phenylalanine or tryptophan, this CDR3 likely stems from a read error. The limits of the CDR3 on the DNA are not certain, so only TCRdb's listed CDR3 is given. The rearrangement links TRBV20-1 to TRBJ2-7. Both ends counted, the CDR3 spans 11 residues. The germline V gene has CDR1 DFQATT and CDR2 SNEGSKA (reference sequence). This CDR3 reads CSASRGDTQYI.